These T cell receptor beta chains were read from a single sample in a study of neoadjuvant nivolumab and ipilimumab in lung cancer. Assay: immunoSEQ multiplex PCR; the TCRdb copy retains only in-frame clones and omits some. This sample has 39,000 or so clones, with about 88% found just once. Sequenced material: peripheral blood, taken before neoadjuvant nivolumab, alone or with ipilimumab. The receptors here all came from an adult with non-small cell lung cancer. Both conserved end residues are part of each CDR3. Each record gives: J gene, V gene, CDR3 protein.

>TRBJ2-5|TRBV7-2
CASSRSGTSQETQYF
>TRBJ2-3|TRBV6-1
CASSVRASGSPDTQYF
>TRBJ1-1|TRBV9
CASSVGADTEAFF
>TRBJ2-6|TRBV11-2
CASSLDLGGANVLTF
>TRBJ1-4|TRBV14
CASSPRTATNEKLFF
>TRBJ2-5|TRBV5-1
CASSLVPGAETQYF
>TRBJ2-7|TRBV7-2
CASSSQKYEQYF
>TRBJ1-1|TRBV10-1
CASSEDRGRTEAFF
>TRBJ1-1|TRBV5-1
CASSLQGGTEAFF
>TRBJ1-2|TRBV28
CASSQGGGSYGYTF
>TRBJ1-1|TRBV9
CASSVGQRNTEAFF
>TRBJ2-5|TRBV6-5
CASRPAGRQETQYF
>TRBJ1-1|TRBV18
CASSLGNRQNTEAFF
>TRBJ1-1|TRBV18
CASSLPPTSEAFF
>TRBJ2-3|TRBV2
CASSDWLEQDTQYF
>TRBJ2-7|TRBV6-1
CASSEQQTGALSYEQYF
>TRBJ2-3|TRBV27
CASSHIESTDTQYF
>TRBJ1-2|TRBV21-1
CASSSLGQGRCGYTF
>TRBJ2-5|TRBV7-2
CASSFGGREETQYF
>TRBJ2-5|TRBV27
CASRILLFYRGPRTFQETQYF
>TRBJ2-7|TRBV5-5
CASSFTSGPKGVEQYF
>TRBJ2-3|TRBV30
CAWSVGLAGGRAPQYF
>TRBJ2-7|TRBV5-1
CASSLAGPAYEQYF
>TRBJ1-5|TRBV6-5
CASRSDRVEPQHF
>TRBJ2-1|TRBV5-4
CASSTSGYSYNEQFF
>TRBJ2-7|TRBV11-2
CASSIGEVAAYEQYF
>TRBJ2-7|TRBV28
CASSLGLRMTRILAYEQYF
>TRBJ1-2|TRBV7-5
CASRRDSYGYTF
>TRBJ1-2|TRBV5-8
CASSLTGGGYGYTF
>TRBJ2-1|TRBV11-1
CASSFVLSTDEQFF
>TRBJ1-5|TRBV27
CASSTQGRQPQHF
>TRBJ2-5|TRBV5-1
CASTTLAGGGETQYF
>TRBJ2-2|TRBV12-5
CASGLVGLAVNTGELFF
>TRBJ2-5|TRBV7-8
CASSLVPSGSVGTQYF
>TRBJ2-3|TRBV5-6
CASSFASRADTQYF
>TRBJ2-1|TRBV11-2
CASSPTIAGTRQFF
>TRBJ2-7|TRBV7-2
CASSLQTVFAEQYF
>TRBJ2-2|TRBV30
CAWSTLGQLTGELFF
>TRBJ2-1|TRBV5-6
CASSLYGSDNEQFF
>TRBJ2-4|TRBV7-2
CASSFPNRRNIQYF
>TRBJ2-2|TRBV4-3
CASSPRTSGRAPGELFF
>TRBJ1-4|TRBV4-3
CASSQEHRTNEKLFF
>TRBJ2-5|TRBV7-9
CASSLTTLETQYF
>TRBJ2-7|TRBV27
CASSLREQYF
>TRBJ2-7|TRBV10-1
CASSESEKFYEQYF
>TRBJ2-5|TRBV10-3
CAISDAFSETQYF
>TRBJ2-7|TRBV11-2
CASSRQGYEQYF
>TRBJ2-7|TRBV7-2
CASSLVPVQRYEQYF
>TRBJ2-3|TRBV18
CASSPKTAGVTDTQYF
>TRBJ2-5|TRBV7-9
CASSAKFRLAGHQETQYF
>TRBJ2-7|TRBV7-2
CASSLGPVDEQYF
>TRBJ2-2|TRBV6-5
CASKLAANTGELFF
>TRBJ2-5|TRBV6-5
CASSYSRATQETQYF
>TRBJ2-3|TRBV4-2
CASSQSLAGDTDTQYF
>TRBJ2-7|TRBV4-1
CASSFQGLRGEQYF
>TRBJ2-1|TRBV5-1
CASSYSGRTSYNEQFF
>TRBJ2-3|TRBV6-1
CASSESGTDTQYF
>TRBJ2-3|TRBV5-6
CASSSINTTSTDTQYF
>TRBJ2-1|TRBV5-4
CASSLASGRIMNEQFF